The present entry profiles one T cell receptor beta chain with its context. Its antigen is still unknown. The sample is drawn from a study of cytomegalovirus exposure and HLA in healthy donors. The overall study: Among the roughly 370 genotyped donors, approximately 80% were placed in the Caucasian-associated ancestry cluster.

Donors consisted of healthy bone marrow donors. Whole-study findings and limits: There were some V segments, including TRBV6-2 and TRBV6-3, excluded as indistinguishable. As was reported, the HLA-A and HLA-B alleles of most subjects were accurately predicted from TCR beta sequences.

The PCR employed 60 Vbeta primers together with 13 Jbeta primers. The protocol was immunoSEQ multiplex PCR, while the TCRdb copy is restricted to in-frame clones and leaves out a portion. The sample yields some 120,000 clones, 70% to 75% seen once. The V and J ends lost 8 bases and 4 bases respectively, with 10 bases between them. The CDR3 sequence is 12 residues long. Germline-derived CDR1 and CDR2 are MDHEN and SYDVKM. This clonotype was obtained from a man between 25 and 39 years old in good health and CMV-seronegative. Sequencing was performed on PBMCs. The chain is built from TRBV28 and TRBJ2-3; D not resolved. This CDR3 reads CASGPQSDTQYF. In nucleotides, the CDR3 is TGTGCCAGCGGGCCCCAGTCAGATACGCAGTATTTT.